The T cell receptor beta chain described here comes from a study of CD8 T cells in Susac syndrome. Germline CDR1 MDHEN, CDR2 SYDVKM. The V end was cut by 4 bases, the J end by 0 bases, with 13 bases between. This CDR3 has 15 residues. RNA amounts of roughly 0.45 to 1 ug underwent reverse transcription with random hexamers. The immunoSEQ assay covered 54 Vbeta and 13 Jbeta segments for CDR3. TCRdb fed the immunoSEQ multiplex PCR reads into MiXCR, producing one record per CDR3 protein. The sample has approximately 170,000 distinct CDR3 sequences; just over 90% are singletons. Material: CD4+ T cells from PBMCs. This receptor was taken from a human donor in good health. The rearrangement joins TRBV28 to TRBJ2-7; D is perhaps TRBD1 (5 bases). In DNA, the CDR3 is TGTGCCAGCAGTTCCCTCAAGGACATCTCCTACGAGCAGTACTTC. This codes for CASSSLKDISYEQYF.